This T cell receptor (beta chain) was profiled in a study of blood T cell repertoires in COVID-19. For the study at large: T cells, B-cell-depleted T cells, or PBMCs supplied cDNA or gDNA.

V lost 7 bases, J lost 5 bases, and 20 bases lay in between. CDR3 length equals 14 residues. Germline values: CDR1 GTSNPN, CDR2 SVGIG (reference sequence). Sequencing used immunoSEQ multiplex PCR; TCRdb keeps in-frame clones, though not all of them. There are some 220,000 clones in the sample; 85% occur only once, and roughly 4.6% lies in the top ten. Sequencing used peripheral blood. This sequence originates from a man between 50 and 59 years old with COVID-19, enrolled during active disease. This chain uses TRBV30 with TRBJ2-5, with TRBD2 as a possible D gene (6 bases). The CDR3 loop reads CASKPGSGGETQYF. The CDR3, as DNA: TGTGCCTCCAAACCGGGCTCCGGGGGTGAGACCCAGTACTTC. Complete variable domain (other parts from reference TRBV30 and TRBJ2-5): SQTIHQWPATLVQPVGSPLSLECTVEGTSNPNLYWYRQAAGRGLQLLFYSVGIGQISSEVPQNLSASRPQDRQFILSSKKLLLSDSGFYLCASKPGSGGETQYFGPGTRLLVL.